This TCR beta chain was captured in a study of blood T cell repertoires in COVID-19. Overall study: Samples came from the United States, Italy and Spain, spanning acute and convalescent COVID-19. In each case, the material was cDNA or gDNA derived from T cells, B-cell-depleted T cells, or PBMCs.

In germline, CDR1 is SGDLS, CDR2 YYNGEE. The CDR3 extends over 17 amino acids. V lost 0 bases and J lost 2, with 18 bases in between. In the authors' methods: By means of reference gene primer amplification, nucleated cell counts were estimated. Measured with immunoSEQ multiplex PCR; TCRdb has only the in-frame clones, and not every one. V, J and clone size derive from that table, while D and trimming were established from the DNA sequence. The data hold around 240,000 clones, with more than 75% observed a single time. Self-reported history from a screening survey and questionnaire set each donor's cohort.

Sequenced sample: PBMCs or T cells enriched from blood (not recorded which). The sequence was obtained from a woman aged 45-65 years who had recovered from COVID-19. V is TRBV9 and J is TRBJ2-7; possibly TRBD2 for D (8 bases). CDR3 sequence (DNA): TGTGCCAGCAGCGTAGCTACAGACGGGAGGGGGCCCTACGAGCAGTACTTC. It codes for CASSVATDGRGPYEQYF. Based on the CDR3 plus reference TRBV9 and TRBJ2-7, the full variable domain is DSGVTQTPKHLITATGQRVTLRCSPRSGDLSVYWYQQSLDQGLQFLIQYYNGEERAKGNILERFSAQQFPDLHSELNLSSLELGDSALYFCASSVATDGRGPYEQYFGPGTRLTVT.